This TCR beta chain stems from a study of T cell repertoires in cytomegalovirus infection. Study-level information: Used in the study were CMV epitopes, some recently identified and HLA-C-restricted, others well-studied and HLA-B-restricted. It was the public TCR beta signatures that indicated both CMV infection and matching HLA type. General study results and limits: The study identified carriers of CMV plus the relevant HLA from cumulative public TCR beta family frequency.

Each CDR3 protein gets one entry after TCRdb re-called the reads with MiXCR. Altogether 40,000 to 55,000 distinct CDR3 sequences are present, 20% being singletons, with the ten largest covering more than 20%. V was pared by 5 bases and J by 7 bases, with 9 bases of the junction left unmatched. The CDR3 covers 14 residues. Germline V gives CDR1 SGHAT, CDR2 FQNNGV. A word on this clonotype: Its antigen is not identified.

The source material was CD8+ T cells from cultured PBMCs, sampled from culture after CMV antigen stimulation. The genes are TRBV11-2 and TRBJ2-7; 9 bases are shared with TRBD1. The receptor was isolated from a human donor in good health (CMV status not recorded). Some clones in this sample may be carry-over from other donors' samples. The CDR3 region has the DNA TGTGCCAGCAGCCTCGGGACAGGGTTTCGGGAGCAGTACTTC. Residues: CASSLGTGFREQYF.